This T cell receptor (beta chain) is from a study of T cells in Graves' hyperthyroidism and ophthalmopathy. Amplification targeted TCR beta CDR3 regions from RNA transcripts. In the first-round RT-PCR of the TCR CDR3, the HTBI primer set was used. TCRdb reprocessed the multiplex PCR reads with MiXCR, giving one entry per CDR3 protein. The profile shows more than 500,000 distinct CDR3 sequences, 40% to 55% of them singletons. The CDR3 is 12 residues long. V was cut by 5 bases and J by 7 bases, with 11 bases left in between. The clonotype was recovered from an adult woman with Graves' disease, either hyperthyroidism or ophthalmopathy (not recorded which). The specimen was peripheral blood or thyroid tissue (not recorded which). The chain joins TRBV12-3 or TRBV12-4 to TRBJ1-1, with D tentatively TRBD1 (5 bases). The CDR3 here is CASSPRQSEAFF. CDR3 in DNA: TGTGCCAGCAGTCCCCGACAGAGTGAAGCTTTCTTT.